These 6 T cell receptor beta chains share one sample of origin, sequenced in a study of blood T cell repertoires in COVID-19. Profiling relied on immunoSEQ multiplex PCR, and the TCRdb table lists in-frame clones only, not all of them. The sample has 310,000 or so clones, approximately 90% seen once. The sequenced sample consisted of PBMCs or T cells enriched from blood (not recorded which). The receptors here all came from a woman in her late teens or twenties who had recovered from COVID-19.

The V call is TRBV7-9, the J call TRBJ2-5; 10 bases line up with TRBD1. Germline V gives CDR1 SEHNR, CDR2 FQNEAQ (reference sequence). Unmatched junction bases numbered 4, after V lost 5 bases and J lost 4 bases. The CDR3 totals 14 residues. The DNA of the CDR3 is TGTGCCAGCAGCCGACAGGGGGCTAGAGAGACCCAGTACTTC. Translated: CASSRQGARETQYF.

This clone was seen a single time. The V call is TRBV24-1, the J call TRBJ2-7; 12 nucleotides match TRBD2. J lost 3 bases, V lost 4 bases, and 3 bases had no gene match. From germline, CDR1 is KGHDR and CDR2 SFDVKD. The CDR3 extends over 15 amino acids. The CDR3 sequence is CATSDTSGGNYEQYF. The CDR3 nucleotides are TGTGCCACCAGTGACACTAGCGGGGGGAACTACGAGCAGTACTTC.

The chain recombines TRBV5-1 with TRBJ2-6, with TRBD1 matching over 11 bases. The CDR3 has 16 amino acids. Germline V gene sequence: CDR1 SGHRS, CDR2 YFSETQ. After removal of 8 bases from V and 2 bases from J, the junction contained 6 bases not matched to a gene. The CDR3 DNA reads TGCGCCAGTAGGGGACAGGGGGTTCCTGGGGCCAACGTCCTGACTTTC. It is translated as CASRGQGVPGANVLTF.

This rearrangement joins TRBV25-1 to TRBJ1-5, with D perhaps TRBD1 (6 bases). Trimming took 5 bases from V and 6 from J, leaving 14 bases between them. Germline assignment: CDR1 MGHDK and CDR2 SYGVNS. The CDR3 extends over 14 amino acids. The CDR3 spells CASSLQGWGQPQHF. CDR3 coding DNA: TGTGCCAGCAGTCTCCAGGGGTGGGGTCAGCCCCAGCATTTT.

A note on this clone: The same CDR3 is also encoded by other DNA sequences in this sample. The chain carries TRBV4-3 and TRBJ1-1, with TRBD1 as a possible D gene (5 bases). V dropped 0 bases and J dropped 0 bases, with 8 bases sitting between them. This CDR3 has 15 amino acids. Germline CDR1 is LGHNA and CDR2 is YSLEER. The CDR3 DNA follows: TGCGCCAGCAGCCAAGATCAGGGCTTGAACACTGAAGCTTTCTTT. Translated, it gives CASSQDQGLNTEAFF.

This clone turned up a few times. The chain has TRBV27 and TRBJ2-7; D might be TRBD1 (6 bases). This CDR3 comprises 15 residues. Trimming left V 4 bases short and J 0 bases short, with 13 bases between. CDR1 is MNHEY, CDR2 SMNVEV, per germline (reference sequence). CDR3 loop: CASSSGQGYSYEQYF. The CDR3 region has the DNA TGTGCCAGCAGTTCTGGGCAGGGGTACTCCTACGAGCAGTACTTC.